The present entry profiles one TCR beta chain with its context. Its antigen is not known. The entry originates in a study of T-cell reconstitution after alpha-beta-depleted transplantation in children. TCRbeta library construction was performed incorporating unique molecular identifiers. Each CDR3 protein gets one entry after TCRdb re-called the PCR reads with MiXCR. This sample carries a few hundred thousand distinct CDR3 sequences, approximately 13% of them seen once, and the ten largest clones take 2.2%. Study results and caveats: Surviving recipient T cells and thymic progenitors underlay high day-60 TCRbeta diversity in some patients. Among T cells one year after transplant, newly produced cells accounted for most counts and diversity.

The receptor comes from a male patient under 18 who had a stem cell transplant for acute myeloid leukemia, so the T cells may come from the graft donor. The input for sequencing was PBMCs, mostly from graft donor cells, taken 360 days after TCRalphabeta/CD19-depleted stem cell transplant.

In DNA form, the CDR3 reads TGCGCCAGCAGCCAAGAGTTGGTAGGGGGCCCTTACGAGCAGTACTTC. It translates to CASSQELVGGPYEQYF. This chain links TRBV4-3 with TRBJ2-7, with 7 bases identical to TRBD1. The germline gives CDR1 LGHNA, CDR2 YSLEER. J lost 4 bases, V lost 0 bases, and 9 bases had no gene match. The CDR3 has 16 residues.